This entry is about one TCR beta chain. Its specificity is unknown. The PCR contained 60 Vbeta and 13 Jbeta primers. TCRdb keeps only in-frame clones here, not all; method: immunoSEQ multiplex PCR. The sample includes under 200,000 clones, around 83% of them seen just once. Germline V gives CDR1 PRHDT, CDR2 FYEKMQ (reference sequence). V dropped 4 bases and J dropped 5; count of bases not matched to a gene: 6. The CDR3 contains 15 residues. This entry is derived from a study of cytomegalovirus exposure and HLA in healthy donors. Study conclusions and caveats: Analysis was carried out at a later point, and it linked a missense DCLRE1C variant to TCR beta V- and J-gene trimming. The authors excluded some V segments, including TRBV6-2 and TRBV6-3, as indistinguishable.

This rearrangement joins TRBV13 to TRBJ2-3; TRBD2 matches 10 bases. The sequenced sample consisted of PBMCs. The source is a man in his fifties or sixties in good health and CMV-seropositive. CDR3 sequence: CASSSSGRGRDTQYF. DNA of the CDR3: TGTGCCAGCAGCTCCAGCGGGAGGGGGAGAGATACGCAGTATTTT.